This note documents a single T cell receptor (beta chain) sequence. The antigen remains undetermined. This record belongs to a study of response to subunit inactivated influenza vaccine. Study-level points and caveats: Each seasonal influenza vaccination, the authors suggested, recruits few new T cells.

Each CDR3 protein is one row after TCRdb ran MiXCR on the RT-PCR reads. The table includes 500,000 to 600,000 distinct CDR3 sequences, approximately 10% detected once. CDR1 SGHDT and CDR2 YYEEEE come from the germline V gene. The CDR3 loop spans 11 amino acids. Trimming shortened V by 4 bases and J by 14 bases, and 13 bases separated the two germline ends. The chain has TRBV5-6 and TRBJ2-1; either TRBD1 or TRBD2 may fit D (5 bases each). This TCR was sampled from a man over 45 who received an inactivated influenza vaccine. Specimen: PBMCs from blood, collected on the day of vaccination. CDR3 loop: CASSIGTAEFF. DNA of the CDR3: TGTGCCAGCAGCATAGGGACGGCAGAGTTCTTC.